The clone carrying this T cell receptor (beta chain) was picked up many times. Antigen: not known. Amplified TCR beta CDR3 regions derived from RNA transcripts. The HTBI primer set served for first-round RT-PCR of the TCR CDR3. TCRdb redid the calling of the multiplex PCR reads with MiXCR, one entry per CDR3 protein. The table includes hundreds of thousands of distinct CDR3 sequences, around a quarter detected once. These data are taken from a study of T cells in Graves' hyperthyroidism and ophthalmopathy. Overall study results and limits: With a median lead of roughly 6.8 months before onset, the model predicted ophthalmopathy. Stable hyperthyroidism was separated from ophthalmopathy by a model based on 13 V-J features.

Extraction of PBMCs used 10 ml of fresh peripheral blood. CDR3 length equals 14 residues. Germline CDR1 SGHTA, CDR2 FQGNSA. V lost 6 bases and J 0 bases, leaving 12 bases between the germline ends. The chain recombines TRBV7-2 with TRBJ2-7, with D perhaps matching TRBD2 (5 bases). The origin of this receptor is a woman in her thirties with Graves' ophthalmopathy. The sample comprised blood. The CDR3 DNA reads as TGTGCCAGCAGATCCTACCGGGACTCCTACGAGCAGTACTTC. It encodes CASRSYRDSYEQYF.